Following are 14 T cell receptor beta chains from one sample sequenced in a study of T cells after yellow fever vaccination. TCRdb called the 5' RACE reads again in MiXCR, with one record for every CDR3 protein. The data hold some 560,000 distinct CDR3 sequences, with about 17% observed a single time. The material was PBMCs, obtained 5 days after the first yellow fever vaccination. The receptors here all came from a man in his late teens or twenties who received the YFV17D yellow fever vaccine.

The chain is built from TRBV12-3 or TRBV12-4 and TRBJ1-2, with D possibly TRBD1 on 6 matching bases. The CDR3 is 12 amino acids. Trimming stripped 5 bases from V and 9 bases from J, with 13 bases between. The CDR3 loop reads CASSPRDMSYTF. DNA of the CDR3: TGTGCCAGCAGTCCGCGGGACATGAGCTACACCTTC.

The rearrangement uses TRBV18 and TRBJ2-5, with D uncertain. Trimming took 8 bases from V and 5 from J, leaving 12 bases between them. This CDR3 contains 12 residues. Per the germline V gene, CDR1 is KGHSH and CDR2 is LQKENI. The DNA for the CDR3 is TGTGCCAGCCGAACGATTGGGGAGACCCAGTACTTC. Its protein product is CASRTIGETQYF.

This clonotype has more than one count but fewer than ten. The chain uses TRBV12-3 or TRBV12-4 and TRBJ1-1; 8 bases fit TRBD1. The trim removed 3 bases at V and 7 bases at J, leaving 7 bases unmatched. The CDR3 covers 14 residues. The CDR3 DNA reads TGTGCCAGCAGTTTTATCGCAGGGGGCGGTGAAGCTTTCTTT. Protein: CASSFIAGGGEAFF.

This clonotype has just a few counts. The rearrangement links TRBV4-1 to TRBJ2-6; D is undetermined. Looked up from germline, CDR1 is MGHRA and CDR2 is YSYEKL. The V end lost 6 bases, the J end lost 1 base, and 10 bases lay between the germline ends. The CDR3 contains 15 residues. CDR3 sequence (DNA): TGCGCCAGCAGGGCCACGTTTTCTGGGGCCAACGTCCTGACTTTC. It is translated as CASRATFSGANVLTF.

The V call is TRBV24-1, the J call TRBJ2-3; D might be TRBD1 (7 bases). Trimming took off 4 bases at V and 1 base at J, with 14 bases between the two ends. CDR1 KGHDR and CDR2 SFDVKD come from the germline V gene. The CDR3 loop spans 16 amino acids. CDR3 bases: TGTGCCACCAGTGACCCAGACAGGGAGGGCACAGATACGCAGTATTTT. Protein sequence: CATSDPDREGTDTQYF.

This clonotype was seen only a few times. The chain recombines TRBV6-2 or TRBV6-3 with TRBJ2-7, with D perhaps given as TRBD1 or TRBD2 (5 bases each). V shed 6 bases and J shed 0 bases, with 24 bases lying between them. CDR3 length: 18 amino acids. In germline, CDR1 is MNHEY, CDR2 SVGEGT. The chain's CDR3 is CASRRLAGTPICSYEQYV. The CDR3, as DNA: TGTGCCAGCAGGAGGTTAGCCGGGACGCCTATTTGCTCCTACGAGCAGTACGTC.

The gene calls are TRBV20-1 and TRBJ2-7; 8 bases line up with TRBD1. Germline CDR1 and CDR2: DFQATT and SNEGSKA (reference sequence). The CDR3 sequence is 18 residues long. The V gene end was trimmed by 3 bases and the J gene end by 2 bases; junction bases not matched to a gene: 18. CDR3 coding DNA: TGCAGTGCTAGCCGCCGATGGGACGGACAGGGAAACCCCTACGAGCAGTACGTC. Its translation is CSASRRWDGQGNPYEQYV.

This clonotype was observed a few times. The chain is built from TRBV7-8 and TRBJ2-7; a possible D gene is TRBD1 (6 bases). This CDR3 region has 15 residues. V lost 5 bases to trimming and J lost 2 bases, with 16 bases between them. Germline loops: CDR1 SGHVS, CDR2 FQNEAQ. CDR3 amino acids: CASSLYRDKTYEQYF. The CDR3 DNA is TGTGCCAGCAGCCTATACAGGGACAAAACCTACGAGCAGTACTTC.

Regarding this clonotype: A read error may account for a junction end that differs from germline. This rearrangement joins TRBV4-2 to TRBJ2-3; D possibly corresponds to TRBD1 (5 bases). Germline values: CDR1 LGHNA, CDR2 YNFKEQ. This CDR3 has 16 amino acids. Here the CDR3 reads CASSKEGQGSTDTQYF. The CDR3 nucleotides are TGTGCCAGCAGCAAAGAAGGCCAGGGAAGCACAGATACGCAGTATTTT.

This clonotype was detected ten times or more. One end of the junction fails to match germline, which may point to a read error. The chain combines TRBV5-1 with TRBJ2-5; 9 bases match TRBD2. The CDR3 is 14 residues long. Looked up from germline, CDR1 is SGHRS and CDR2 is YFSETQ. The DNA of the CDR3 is TGTGCCAGCAGCTTAGCGGGGGCCCAAGAGACCCAGTACTTC. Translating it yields CASSLAGAQETQYF.

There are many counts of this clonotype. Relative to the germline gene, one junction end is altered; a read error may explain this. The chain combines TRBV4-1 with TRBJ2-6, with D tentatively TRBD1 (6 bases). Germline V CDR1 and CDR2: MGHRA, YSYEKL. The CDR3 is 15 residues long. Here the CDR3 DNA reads TGTGCCAGCAGCCAACAGGGTTCTGGGGCCAACGTCCTGACTTTC. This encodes CASSQQGSGANVLTF.

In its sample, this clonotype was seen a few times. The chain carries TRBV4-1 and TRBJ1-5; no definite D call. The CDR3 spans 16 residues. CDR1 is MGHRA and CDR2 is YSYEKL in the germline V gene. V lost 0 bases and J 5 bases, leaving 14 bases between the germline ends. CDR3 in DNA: TGCGCCAGCAGCCAAGAGGTCGTGGGCGGCGATCAGCCCCAGCATTTT. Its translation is CASSQEVVGGDQPQHF.

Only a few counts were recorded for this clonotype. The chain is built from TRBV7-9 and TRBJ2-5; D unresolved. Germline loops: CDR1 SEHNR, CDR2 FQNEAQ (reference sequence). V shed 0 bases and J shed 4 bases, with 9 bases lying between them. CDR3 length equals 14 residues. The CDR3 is CASSLASLRETQYF. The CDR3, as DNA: TGTGCCAGCAGCTTAGCCAGCCTAAGAGAGACCCAGTACTTC. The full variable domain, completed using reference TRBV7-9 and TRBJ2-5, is DTGVSQNPRHKITKRGQNVTFRCDPISEHNRLYWYRQTLGQGPEFLTYFQNEAQLEKSRLLSDRFSAERPKGSFSTLEIQRTEQGDSAMYLCASSLASLRETQYFGPGTRLLVL.

In DNA, the CDR3 is TGTGCCAGCATACCAGCGGGGGGAGAGACCCAGTACTTC. Its protein is CASIPAGGETQYF. The chain joins TRBV7-9 to TRBJ2-5; 9 nucleotides line up with TRBD2. The V gene's germline CDR1 is SEHNR and CDR2 FQNEAQ (reference sequence). V shed 7 bases and J 4 bases; nucleotides not matched to a gene: 4. The CDR3 sequence is 13 residues long. Supplemented by reference TRBV7-9 and TRBJ2-5, the full variable domain reads DTGVSQNPRHKITKRGQNVTFRCDPISEHNRLYWYRQTLGQGPEFLTYFQNEAQLEKSRLLSDRFSAERPKGSFSTLEIQRTEQGDSAMYLCASIPAGGETQYFGPGTRLLVL.